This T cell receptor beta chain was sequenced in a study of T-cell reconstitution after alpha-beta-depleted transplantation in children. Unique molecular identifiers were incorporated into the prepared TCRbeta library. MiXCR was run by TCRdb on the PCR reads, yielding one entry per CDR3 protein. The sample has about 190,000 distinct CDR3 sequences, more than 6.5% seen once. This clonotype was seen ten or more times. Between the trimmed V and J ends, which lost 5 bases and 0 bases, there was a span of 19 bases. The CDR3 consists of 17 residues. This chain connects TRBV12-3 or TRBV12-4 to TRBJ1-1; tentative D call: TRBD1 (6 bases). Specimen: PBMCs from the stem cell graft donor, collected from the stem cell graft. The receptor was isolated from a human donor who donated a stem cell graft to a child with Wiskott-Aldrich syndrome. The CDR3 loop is CASSPRDTWNMNTEAFF. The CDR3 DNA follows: TGTGCCAGCAGTCCCCGGGACACTTGGAATATGAACACTGAAGCTTTCTTT.